These T cell receptor beta chains were read from a single sample in a study of shared clonotypes between healthy human individuals. Assay: immunoSEQ multiplex PCR; the TCRdb copy retains only in-frame clones and omits some. The sample lists about 2 million clones, around 96% occurring once. The specimen was naive CD8+ T cells sorted from blood. The receptors derive from a man aged 18 to 30 in good health. CDR3s include the opening cysteine and the closing phenylalanine or tryptophan. A D gene is named only where the DNA matches it firmly. Clone size is not always given. Where it is, it says once, few, many or a class for expanded clones.

>NA|TRBJ2-5|TRBV4-1|NA
CASSQDMSLTSQETQYF
TGCGCCAGCAGCCAAGATATGTCGTTGACGAGCCAAGAGACCCAGTACTTC
>NA|TRBJ2-7|TRBV27|NA
CASSFSSAAGEYEQYF
TGTGCCAGCAGTTTCTCATCCGCCGCAGGAGAATACGAGCAGTACTTC
>TRBD2|TRBJ2-7|TRBV15|NA
CATSFAGGSSYEQYF
TGTGCCACCAGCTTTGCCGGGGGGAGCTCCTACGAGCAGTACTTC
>NA|TRBJ2-7|TRBV13|NA
CASSLDSPYEQYF
TGTGCCAGCAGCTTGGACAGCCCCTACGAGCAGTACTTC
>TRBD1|TRBJ2-3|TRBV5-4|NA
CASSLSSWQGEDTQYF
TGTGCCAGCAGCTTGTCGAGCTGGCAGGGGGAAGATACGCAGTATTTT
>TRBD2|TRBJ2-7|TRBV28|NA
CASTEFSGGAHEQYF
TGTGCCAGCACCGAATTTAGCGGGGGGGCGCACGAGCAGTACTTC
>NA|TRBJ2-7|TRBV5-4|NA
CAIGRPLTYEQYF
TGTGCCATCGGAAGGCCTTTAACTTACGAGCAGTACTTC
>TRBD2|TRBJ2-1|TRBV9|NA
CASSDYGASGLGEQFF
TGTGCCAGCAGCGACTATGGGGCTAGCGGTCTCGGTGAGCAGTTCTTC
>NA|TRBJ2-7|TRBV11-2|NA
CASSPNTVYEQYF
TGTGCCAGCAGCCCCAACACCGTCTACGAGCAGTACTTC
>TRBD2|TRBJ2-5|TRBV9|NA
CASSVSSGGGETQYF
TGTGCCAGCAGCGTATCCAGCGGGGGCGGGGAGACCCAGTACTTC
>NA|TRBJ1-1|TRBV19|NA
CASMRSPNTEAFF
TGTGCCAGTATGAGGTCCCCAAACACTGAAGCTTTCTTT
>NA|TRBJ1-2|TRBV19|NA
CASSTEANYGYTF
TGTGCCAGTAGTACAGAAGCTAACTATGGCTACACCTTC
>NA|TRBJ2-3|TRBV12-5|NA
CASALLSTDTQYF
TGTGCTAGTGCTCTCCTGAGCACAGATACGCAGTATTTT
>NA|TRBJ1-1|TRBV7-9|once
CASSPRGTEAFF
TGTGCCAGCAGCCCCCGGGGCACTGAAGCTTTCTTT
>NA|TRBJ2-7|TRBV5-1|NA
CASSLLRGSEQYF
TGCGCCAGCAGCTTGTTAAGGGGAAGCGAGCAGTACTTC
>NA|TRBJ2-7|TRBV11-3|NA
CASSWTDDYEQYF
TGTGCCAGCAGCTGGACCGACGACTACGAGCAGTACTTC
>NA|TRBJ2-7|TRBV6-5|NA
CASSYSRGAWGEQYF
TGTGCCAGCAGTTACTCACGAGGGGCTTGGGGCGAGCAGTACTTC
>NA|TRBJ2-7|TRBV4-1|NA
CASSQDSAQGSYEQYF
TGCGCCAGCAGCCAAGACAGCGCACAGGGTTCCTACGAGCAGTACTTC
>NA|TRBJ2-5|TRBV2|NA
CASSDRVAAQETQYF
TGTGCCAGCAGTGATCGGGTGGCGGCCCAAGAGACCCAGTACTTC
>NA|TRBJ2-1|TRBV7-3|NA
CASSLDVYNEQFF
TGTGCCAGCAGCTTAGATGTGTACAATGAGCAGTTCTTC
>NA|TRBJ1-1|TRBV7-9|NA
CASSLGPEGAFF
TGTGCCAGCAGCTTAGGGCCAGAGGGAGCTTTCTTT
>NA|TRBJ1-2|TRBV6-5|NA
CASSYVSKGGYTF
TGTGCCAGCAGTTACGTTAGTAAGGGTGGCTACACCTTC
>TRBD2|TRBJ2-7|TRBV4-3|NA
CASSQDLGGIRGESYEQYF
TGCGCCAGCAGCCAAGATCTCGGGGGGATTCGGGGAGAATCCTACGAGCAGTACTTC
>TRBD1|TRBJ2-7|TRBV4-1|NA
CASSWDRNYEQYF
TGCGCCAGCAGCTGGGACAGGAACTACGAGCAGTACTTC
>NA|TRBJ2-1|TRBV29-1|NA
CSVELPFPYNEQFF
TGCAGCGTTGAACTTCCTTTCCCTTACAATGAGCAGTTCTTC
>NA|TRBJ2-1|TRBV5-1|once
CASSLGRGYEQFF
TGCGCCAGCAGCTTGGGTAGGGGCTATGAGCAGTTCTTC
>NA|TRBJ1-6|TRBV7-3|NA
CASSFGGNSPLHF
TGTGCCAGCAGCTTCGGGGGGAACTCACCCCTCCACTTT
>NA|TRBJ2-7|TRBV15|NA
CATSHLPPRNEQYF
TGTGCCACCAGCCACCTCCCCCCTAGGAACGAGCAGTACTTC
>NA|TRBJ1-2|TRBV2|few
CASSDPRDYGYTF
TGTGCCAGCAGTGACCCACGGGACTATGGCTACACCTTC
>NA|TRBJ1-1|TRBV4-1|NA
CASSQVSGNTEAFF
TGCGCCAGCAGCCAAGTGTCGGGGAACACTGAAGCTTTCTTT
>TRBD1|TRBJ2-7|TRBV27|NA
CASSLGEGTVSYEQYF
TGTGCCAGCAGTTTAGGCGAAGGGACAGTCTCCTACGAGCAGTACTTC
>TRBD2|TRBJ2-3|TRBV4-2|once
CASSQETSGVHTQYF
TGTGCCAGCAGCCAAGAAACTAGCGGGGTGCATACGCAGTATTTT
>NA|TRBJ1-1|TRBV6-5|NA
CATRWTVNTEAFF
TGTGCCACCAGATGGACAGTGAACACTGAAGCTTTCTTT
>NA|TRBJ2-1|TRBV10-2|once
CASSDAVEQFF
TGCGCCAGCAGTGACGCGGTCGAGCAGTTCTTC
>NA|TRBJ2-3|TRBV9|NA
CASSELTAGLPGADTQYF
TGTGCCAGCAGCGAACTTACCGCGGGACTCCCAGGGGCAGATACGCAGTATTTT
>TRBD1|TRBJ2-3|TRBV27|NA
CASSIDRASTDTQYF
TGTGCCAGCAGTATTGACAGGGCCAGCACAGATACGCAGTATTTT
>NA|TRBJ1-2|TRBV5-1|NA
CASSLVSQGDGYTF
TGCGCCAGCAGCTTGGTGTCCCAGGGCGATGGCTACACCTTC
>NA|TRBJ2-2|TRBV29-1|NA
CSVVTFLGELFF
TGCAGCGTTGTGACCTTCCTCGGGGAGCTGTTTTTT
>TRBD1|TRBJ1-4|TRBV4-1|once
CASSQGLTGGVNEKLFF
TGCGCCAGCAGCCAAGGCCTCACAGGGGGTGTGAATGAAAAACTGTTTTTT
>TRBD1|TRBJ1-1|TRBV6-5|NA
CASRGQGANEAFF
TGTGCCAGCAGGGGACAGGGGGCTAATGAAGCTTTCTTT
>NA|TRBJ2-7|TRBV14|NA
CASSQEPPAAEQYF
TGTGCCAGCAGCCAAGAGCCCCCGGCTGCCGAGCAGTACTTC
>TRBD2|TRBJ2-3|TRBV27|NA
CASSSLAGGSTDTQYF
TGTGCCAGCAGTTCCCTAGCGGGAGGAAGCACAGATACGCAGTATTTT
>NA|TRBJ1-2|TRBV28|once
CASGQDRYGYTF
TGTGCCAGCGGGCAAGACCGCTATGGCTACACCTTC
>NA|TRBJ2-3|TRBV28|NA
CASSLRGMRIDTQYF
TGTGCCAGCAGTTTAAGGGGAATGCGGATAGATACGCAGTATTTT
>NA|TRBJ2-1|TRBV9|NA
CASSVPRFGGSAYNEQFF
TGTGCCAGCAGCGTCCCTCGTTTTGGGGGGAGCGCCTACAATGAGCAGTTCTTC
>NA|TRBJ1-1|TRBV2|NA
CASSALGEGPVGAEAFF
TGTGCCAGCAGTGCCCTAGGGGAGGGACCCGTCGGGGCTGAAGCTTTCTTT
>TRBD1|TRBJ1-2|TRBV9|NA
CASSGTANYGYTF
TGTGCCAGCAGTGGGACAGCTAACTATGGCTACACCTTC
>NA|TRBJ1-1|TRBV18|NA
CASSPVGPLWDTEAFF
TGTGCCAGCTCACCCGTGGGACCCCTGTGGGACACTGAAGCTTTCTTT
>NA|TRBJ2-7|TRBV5-6|NA
CASSPGSTYEQYF
TGTGCCAGCAGCCCCGGGAGTACCTACGAGCAGTACTTC
>TRBD2|TRBJ2-5|TRBV5-8|NA
CASSLAVLAGEETQYF
TGTGCCAGCAGCTTGGCCGTACTAGCGGGGGAAGAGACCCAGTACTTC
>NA|TRBJ2-1|TRBV6-4|NA
CASGTGWCEQFF
TGTGCCAGCGGGACGGGGTGGTGCGAGCAGTTCTTC
>NA|TRBJ2-7|TRBV6-5|NA
CASSYSIQGYEQYF
TGTGCCAGCAGTTACTCGATACAGGGCTACGAGCAGTACTTC
>TRBD1|TRBJ2-2|TRBV19|NA
CASKERDRGVSGELFF
TGTGCCAGTAAGGAAAGGGACAGGGGTGTGTCCGGGGAGCTGTTTTTT
>TRBD2|TRBJ2-1|TRBV10-3|once
CAISATGTSDHEQFF
TGTGCCATCAGTGCGACCGGGACTAGCGACCATGAGCAGTTCTTC
>TRBD1|TRBJ1-2|TRBV5-4|NA
CAIELQGNYGYTF
TGTGCCATCGAACTACAGGGGAACTATGGCTACACCTTC
>NA|TRBJ1-2|TRBV4-3|NA
CASSQGVRGDAYTF
TGCGCCAGCAGCCAAGGGGTCAGGGGAGACGCCTACACCTTC
>NA|TRBJ1-6|TRBV2|NA
CASREGRGGGNSPLHF
TGTGCCAGCAGGGAGGGACGGGGCGGCGGGAATTCACCCCTCCACTTT
>NA|TRBJ2-7|TRBV7-8|NA
CASSGDPSRGEQYF
TGTGCCAGCAGCGGGGATCCGAGTCGCGGTGAGCAGTACTTC